The 13 T cell receptor beta chains presented below share a single source sample, sequenced in a study of cytomegalovirus exposure and HLA in healthy donors. PCR used 60 Vbeta primers and 13 Jbeta primers. TCRdb's table, derived via immunoSEQ multiplex PCR, lists solely in-frame clones and lacks some. This sample has about 170,000 clones, with approximately 82% found just once. What was sequenced was PBMCs. These receptors were taken from a male donor in good health and CMV-seronegative.

The chain uses TRBV13 and TRBJ1-1, with D possibly being TRBD1 (5 bases). V dropped 1 base and J dropped 1 base, with 13 bases sitting between them. CDR1 PRHDT and CDR2 FYEKMQ come from the germline V gene (reference sequence). The CDR3 runs 16 residues. CDR3 nucleotide sequence: TGTGCCAGCAGCTTAGAACACAGGAGATCGAACACTGAAGCTTTCTTT. It codes for CASSLEHRRSNTEAFF.

The chain has TRBV6-4 and TRBJ2-1; D unclear. This CDR3 comprises 13 residues. V was cut by 2 bases and J by 8 bases, with 10 bases left in between. The germline V gene has CDR1 MRHNA and CDR2 SNTAGT. CDR3 in DNA: TGTGCCAGCAGTGACCCTCCACTCGATGAGCAGTTCTTC. Its protein is CASSDPPLDEQFF.

The V call is TRBV12-5, the J call TRBJ2-7; TRBD2 agrees at 13 bases. Germline loops: CDR1 LGHNT, CDR2 FRNRAP. V trimming: 4 bases; J trimming: 3 bases; junction bases outside the gene matches: 3. The CDR3 contains 15 residues. The CDR3 region is CASGSRLAGGYEQYF. As DNA, the CDR3 is TGTGCTAGTGGTTCCAGACTAGCGGGGGGCTACGAGCAGTACTTC.

V is TRBV11-3 and J is TRBJ2-7, with 10 positions matching TRBD1. Germline V CDR1 and CDR2: SGHNT, YENEEA. V lost 3 bases and J lost 0; bases outside the gene matches: 11. CDR3 length: 18 residues. The DNA for the CDR3 is TGTGCCAGCAGCTTCTTCGGGACAGGGGACCGAAGCTCCTACGAGCAGTACTTC. It codes for CASSFFGTGDRSSYEQYF. The variable domain in full, with the rest retrieved from reference TRBV11-3 and TRBJ2-7, is EAGVVQSPRYKIIEKKQPVAFWCNPISGHNTLYWYLQNLGQGPELLIRYENEEAVDDSQLPKDRFSAERLKGVDSTLKIQPAELGDSAVYLCASSFFGTGDRSSYEQYFGPGTRLTVT.

The chain employs TRBV9 and TRBJ2-2; the D is unclear. Trimming took 3 bases from V and 3 from J, leaving 6 bases between them. Looked up from germline, CDR1 is SGDLS and CDR2 is YYNGEE. CDR3 size: 13 residues. The CDR3 bases are TGTGCCAGCAGCGGCGGCTACACCGGGGAGCTGTTTTTT. It encodes CASSGGYTGELFF.

This sequence joins TRBV5-1 and TRBJ2-7, with TRBD2 as a possible D gene (5 bases). The CDR3 has 14 amino acids. Germline V lookup: CDR1 SGHRS, CDR2 YFSETQ. The germline V and J ends were trimmed by 6 bases and 1 base, with 14 bases remaining between them. Here the CDR3 reads CASTLDRGSYEQYF. In DNA, the CDR3 is TGCGCCAGCACCCTCGACCGGGGTTCCTACGAGCAGTACTTC.

This clone appeared once. At one of its ends the junction is not consistent with the germline gene, which may arise from a read error. V and J are TRBV7-9 and TRBJ1-2; 9 nucleotides line up with TRBD1. CDR3 length: 12 residues. Per germline, CDR1 SEHNR and CDR2 FQNEAQ (reference sequence). As DNA, the CDR3 is TGTTCCAGCAGCCCTGGGCGGGACAGGGTTCTTTTC. Its protein is CSSSPGRDRVLF.

V usage is TRBV10-3 and J usage is TRBJ2-5; the D gene is possibly TRBD1 (6 bases). This CDR3 has 16 amino acids. Germline CDR1 and CDR2: ENHRY and SYGVKD. Trimming took off 6 bases at V and 3 bases at J, with 20 bases between the two ends. The CDR3 reads CAISKIQGRGEETQYF. CDR3 coding DNA: TGTGCCATCAGCAAGATACAGGGACGTGGTGAAGAGACCCAGTACTTC.

This clone was counted between two and nine times. The chain carries TRBV6-1 and TRBJ1-1; no definite D call. Germline V gene lookup returns CDR1 MNHNS and CDR2 SASEGT. Deletions cut 7 bases from V and 3 bases from J, with 12 bases between. The CDR3 is 13 residues long. As DNA, the CDR3 is TGTGCCAGCATCGTAACCGGGGACACTGAAGCTTTCTTT. Translated, it gives CASIVTGDTEAFF.

The chain carries TRBV7-6 and TRBJ1-2; TRBD1 matches 7 bases. CDR3 length equals 15 residues. V lost 5 bases, J lost 4 bases, and 10 bases stayed unmatched. In germline, CDR1 is SGHVS, CDR2 FNYEAQ. The CDR3 sequence: CASSPVDRAFYGYTF. CDR3 sequence (DNA): TGTGCCAGCAGCCCCGTTGACAGGGCATTCTATGGCTACACCTTC.

The CDR3 here is CSARGGEQYF. The CDR3 bases are TGCAGCGCCCGGGGGGGCGAGCAGTACTTC. The chain recombines TRBV29-1 with TRBJ2-7; 8 bases align to TRBD2. The ends lost 7 bases at V and 6 bases at J; junction bases unmatched: 2. Germline CDR1 reads SQVTM; CDR2 reads ANQGSEA. This CDR3 is built from 10 residues.

V is TRBV30 and J is TRBJ1-4, with D possibly matching TRBD1 (5 bases). Germline CDR1 is GTSNPN and CDR2 is SVGIG (reference sequence). V was pared by 5 bases and J by 8 bases, with 12 bases between. CDR3 length: 12 amino acids. The CDR3 sequence: CAWGGTGEKLFF. The CDR3 nucleotides read TGTGCCTGGGGAGGGACTGGCGAAAAACTGTTTTTT.

The chain joins TRBV19 to TRBJ2-1, with no clear D. CDR3 length: 12 residues. Deletions cut 5 bases from V and 6 bases from J, with 8 bases between. Germline V gene sequence: CDR1 LNHDA, CDR2 SQIVND (reference sequence). CDR3 nucleotides: TGTGCCAGTAGTCCCCTTCGCAATGAGCAGTTCTTC. Translation gives CASSPLRNEQFF.